This T cell receptor (beta chain) was observed in a study of beta chain features in type 1 diabetes. This clone was counted only a few times. cDNA synthesis used the whole RNA isolate, giving expressed TCRB sequences. Assay used: immunoSEQ multiplex PCR; TCRdb lists only in-frame clones, some missing. The table lists a few hundred thousand clones, approximately 15% of them singletons. The CDR3 contains 14 residues. V was clipped by 5 bases and J by 0 bases, with 10 bases between them. The germline V gene has CDR1 MDHEN and CDR2 SYDVKM. Sequencing input: naive CD4+ T cells from blood. V gene TRBV28 combines with J gene TRBJ1-2; D perhaps matches TRBD1 (5 bases). The clonotype comes from a man aged 30 to 45 in good health. The CDR3 protein is CASSPGTTNYGYTF. CDR3 DNA: TGTGCCAGCAGTCCAGGGACTACTAACTATGGCTACACCTTC.